One sample yielded the 32 T cell receptor beta chains listed below, sequenced in a study of early T cells in non-severe SARS-CoV-2 infection. One entry per CDR3 protein, called by TCRdb with MiXCR from the 5' RACE reads. Of about 80,000 distinct CDR3 sequences listed, over 5% are singletons. The sequenced sample consisted of whole blood. The receptors here all came from an adult who was a healthcare worker with PCR-confirmed SARS-CoV-2 infection or an uninfected control (not recorded which).

This clonotype was counted only a few times. The CDR3 DNA reads TGTGCCAGCAGCTTACAACTCACAGGGAACTATGGCTACACCTTC. Translating gives CASSLQLTGNYGYTF. The chain combines TRBV7-2 with TRBJ1-2, with D possibly TRBD1 on 6 matching bases. Germline V CDR1 and CDR2: SGHTA, FQGNSA. V lost 2 bases, J lost 2 bases, and 12 bases lay in between. The CDR3 extends over 15 amino acids. The complete variable domain, with remaining parts taken from reference TRBV7-2 and TRBJ1-2, reads GAGVSQSPSNKVTEKGKDVELRCDPISGHTALYWYRQSLGQGLEFLIYFQGNSAPDKSGLPSDRFSAERTGGSVSTLTIQRTQQEDSAVYLCASSLQLTGNYGYTFGSGTRLTVV.

This clonotype was recorded a few times. This rearrangement joins TRBV2 to TRBJ1-1; D unresolved. The CDR3 spans 13 residues. Trimming removed 3 bases from V and 2 bases from J, with 7 bases in between. The V gene's germline CDR1 is SNHLY and CDR2 FYNNEI. In DNA, the CDR3 is TGTGCCAGCAGTGATTTTCGCAACACTGAAGCTTTCTTT. Translated, it gives CASSDFRNTEAFF. Full variable domain (outside the CDR3, taken from reference TRBV2 and TRBJ1-1): EPEVTQTPSHQVTQMGQEVILRCVPISNHLYFYWYRQILGQKVEFLVSFYNNEISEKSEIFDDQFSVERPDGSNFTLKIRSTKLEDSAMYFCASSDFRNTEAFFGQGTRLTVV.

The sample holds a few counts of this clonotype. V usage is TRBV20-1 and J usage is TRBJ1-2; no reliable D call. CDR3 length equals 12 residues. Trimming pared 4 bases from V and 2 bases from J, leaving 8 bases between. Germline V CDR1 and CDR2: DFQATT, SNEGSKA (reference sequence). In DNA form, the CDR3 reads TGCAGTGCTAACCAAGACAACTATGGCTACACCTTC. This encodes CSANQDNYGYTF.

This clonotype was seen a few times. The chain has TRBV5-1 and TRBJ2-1; D unclear. CDR1 and CDR2 from the germline V gene are SGHRS and YFSETQ. V lost 1 base and J lost 6, with 11 bases in between. The CDR3 runs 14 residues. The CDR3: CASSLYGRVNEQFF. DNA for the CDR3: TGCGCCAGCAGCTTGTACGGACGGGTCAATGAGCAGTTCTTC.

This clonotype came up a few times. This chain's CDR3 is CASSQVSLNTEAFF. Written as DNA, the CDR3 is TGTGCCAGCAGCCAAGTGAGCCTGAACACTGAAGCTTTCTTT. V usage is TRBV4-2 and J usage is TRBJ1-1; D gene ambiguous. CDR1 and CDR2 from the germline V gene are LGHNA and YNFKEQ. Trimming removed 1 base at V and 0 bases at J, with 6 bases between. This CDR3 region has 14 residues.

This clonotype was detected ten times or more. The gene calls are TRBV18 and TRBJ1-6; D is perhaps TRBD1 (6 bases). V was clipped by 3 bases and J by 9 bases, with 18 bases between them. This CDR3 comprises 16 residues. The germline V gene encodes CDR1 KGHSH and CDR2 LQKENI. The CDR3: CASSPTGNGVGSPLHF. The CDR3 coding sequence is TGTGCCAGCTCACCCACAGGGAATGGGGTCGGTTCACCCCTCCACTTT. Looking up the rest from reference TRBV18 and TRBJ1-6 gives the full variable domain: NAGVMQNPRHLVRRRGQEARLRCSPMKGHSHVYWYRQLPEEGLKFMVYLQKENIIDESGMPKERFSAEFPKEGPSILRIQQVVRGDSAAYFCASSPTGNGVGSPLHFGNGTRLTVT.

This clonotype appeared many times. The chain combines TRBV27 with TRBJ2-7; D uncertain. V was clipped by 5 bases and J by 7 bases, with 21 bases between them. The CDR3 length is 15 residues. The germline gives CDR1 MNHEY, CDR2 SMNVEV (reference sequence). CDR3 protein: CASSDRADSLLEQYF. In DNA form, the CDR3 reads TGTGCCAGCAGTGACCGGGCCGACTCCCTTCTGGAGCAGTACTTC.

This clonotype has only a few counts. The chain's CDR3 is CARSQDRELFREETQYF. As DNA, the CDR3 is TGTGCCAGAAGTCAGGACAGGGAGTTATTTAGGGAAGAGACCCAGTACTTC. The rearrangement links TRBV5-3 to TRBJ2-5; 8 nucleotides line up with TRBD1. TRBV5-3 is flagged as an ORF with uncertain function. CDR3 length equals 17 residues. V shed 5 bases and J 3 bases; nucleotides not matched to a gene: 15.

The sample holds a few counts of this clonotype. This rearrangement joins TRBV7-2 to TRBJ2-1, with a possible D match to TRBD2 (5 bases). The CDR3 runs to 14 residues. Trimming cost V 1 base and J 8 bases, with 12 bases left between them. Germline CDR1 SGHTA, CDR2 FQGNSA. The CDR3 here is CASSLDPGKDEQFF. CDR3 DNA: TGTGCCAGCAGCTTAGATCCGGGGAAGGATGAGCAGTTCTTC.

Ten or more counts support this clonotype. This chain joins TRBV6-1 and TRBJ1-1, with D perhaps TRBD1 (5 bases). Germline V lookup: CDR1 MNHNS, CDR2 SASEGT. The CDR3 consists of 13 residues. The V and J ends lost 5 bases and 4 bases respectively, with 11 bases between them. The chain's CDR3 is CASSSTRGTEAFF. CDR3 DNA sequence: TGTGCCAGCAGTTCTACGAGGGGCACTGAAGCTTTCTTT.

This clonotype was observed many times. The chain combines TRBV4-3 with TRBJ2-7, with TRBD1 matching over 9 bases. V shed 1 base and J 4 bases; nucleotides not matched to a gene: 5. This CDR3 region has 15 residues. CDR1 LGHNA and CDR2 YSLEER come from the germline V gene. The CDR3 bases are TGCGCCAGCAGCCAAGTTGGACAGGGGACATACGAGCAGTACTTC. Amino acids: CASSQVGQGTYEQYF.

This clonotype has a count of ten or more. This chain joins TRBV6-2 or TRBV6-3 and TRBJ2-1; no firm D call. This CDR3 has 13 residues. Germline assignment: CDR1 MNHEY and CDR2 SVGEGT. V lost 2 bases and J lost 6, with 8 bases in between. CDR3 loop: CASSYASTNEQFF. The CDR3 DNA reads TGTGCCAGCAGTTACGCCTCAACCAATGAGCAGTTCTTC.

This clonotype was seen ten or more times. The chain couples TRBV7-9 to TRBJ2-5, with 7 bases identical to TRBD1. J gave up 3 bases and V 5 bases, and 6 bases lay outside the gene matches. The germline gives CDR1 SEHNR, CDR2 FQNEAQ (reference sequence). CDR3 length: 14 amino acids. The CDR3 region has the DNA TGTGCCAGCAGCGCCGGGACAGAAGAAGAGACCCAGTACTTC. Residues: CASSAGTEEETQYF.

This clonotype was counted at least ten times. The CDR3 bases are TGCAGTGCTCCGAGCAGCGGTAACCAAGAGACCCAGTACTTC. Protein: CSAPSSGNQETQYF. V usage is TRBV20-1 and J usage is TRBJ2-5; D is perhaps TRBD2 (5 bases). The CDR3 sequence is 14 residues long. V lost 5 bases, J lost 0 bases, and 13 bases lay in between. Per the germline V gene, CDR1 is DFQATT and CDR2 is SNEGSKA (reference sequence).

This clonotype has more than one count but fewer than ten. The CDR3 DNA sequence: TGCGCCAGCAGTGTAGGCGGCGGAAGCTCTGGAAACACCATATATTTT. It codes for CASSVGGGSSGNTIYF. The V gene is TRBV10-2, the J gene TRBJ1-3; D is unresolved. The V gene lost 4 bases and the J gene lost 0 bases, with 13 bases spanning the gap. There are 16 residues in the CDR3. Germline CDR1 WSHSY, CDR2 SAAADI.

This clonotype was picked up a small number of times. The chain joins TRBV9 to TRBJ2-7; the D is unclear. The V gene lost 2 bases and the J gene lost 0 bases, with 12 bases spanning the gap. The CDR3 has 15 residues. Germline CDR1 SGDLS, CDR2 YYNGEE. The CDR3 DNA reads TGTGCCAGCAGCGTTCAAGGGCATAGCTCCTACGAGCAGTACTTC. Translating gives CASSVQGHSSYEQYF.

The gene calls are TRBV5-1 and TRBJ2-7; TRBD2 aligns across 9 bases. The CDR3 extends over 14 amino acids. The J segment lost 3 bases and the V segment lost 4 bases, leaving 5 bases of the junction unmatched. CDR1 SGHRS and CDR2 YFSETQ come from the germline V gene. The DNA of the CDR3 is TGCGCCAGCAGCAGTAGCGGGGGTAACTACGAGCAGTACTTC. Translating gives CASSSSGGNYEQYF.

The chain uses TRBV29-1 and TRBJ1-5, with D tentatively TRBD1 (5 bases). CDR3 length: 12 residues. The germline CDR1 and CDR2 sequences are SQVTM and ANQGSEA. V was trimmed by 5 bases and J by 4 bases, leaving 9 bases between them. The CDR3: CSVKKGNQPQHF. CDR3 DNA sequence: TGCAGCGTTAAGAAGGGGAATCAGCCCCAGCATTTT.

The chain combines TRBV4-2 with TRBJ2-1; D unclear. The CDR3 has 14 amino acids. Germline V gene sequence: CDR1 LGHNA, CDR2 YNFKEQ. The V end lost 0 bases, the J end lost 5 bases, and 8 bases lay between the germline ends. CDR3 bases: TGTGCCAGCAGCCAAGACGGGCCGCACAATGAGCAGTTCTTC. This codes for CASSQDGPHNEQFF.

This clonotype was detected a few times. The CDR3: CASSVSFSGNYEQYF. CDR3 nucleotides: TGTGCCAGCAGCGTGAGTTTTAGCGGGAACTACGAGCAGTACTTC. The chain joins TRBV9 to TRBJ2-7; the match to TRBD2 covers 8 bases. The CDR3 contains 15 residues. Germline trimming cut 2 bases from V and 3 bases from J; bases unmatched to any gene: 7. Germline-derived CDR1 and CDR2 are SGDLS and YYNGEE.

The chain joins TRBV5-1 to TRBJ1-1; TRBD1 matches 11 bases. CDR3 length: 14 residues. Trimming at V came to 5 bases and at J to 4 bases, leaving 4 bases not matched to a gene. The germline gives CDR1 SGHRS, CDR2 YFSETQ. The CDR3 sequence: CASRDRGLGTEAFF. The CDR3 DNA follows: TGCGCCAGCAGGGACAGGGGGCTTGGCACTGAAGCTTTCTTT.

This clonotype occurred a few times. The rearrangement joins TRBV28 to TRBJ2-7, with a possible D match to TRBD1 (6 bases). The CDR3 loop spans 10 amino acids. V lost 8 bases, J lost 5 bases, and 7 bases lay in between. Germline CDR1 reads MDHEN; CDR2 reads SYDVKM. CDR3 sequence: CASGGHEQYF. The DNA for the CDR3 is TGTGCCAGCGGGGGCCACGAGCAGTACTTC.

This clonotype came up many times. The chain has TRBV12-3 or TRBV12-4 and TRBJ2-2; the D call may be TRBD1 or TRBD2 (5 bases each). The CDR3 sequence is 14 residues long. V was clipped by 6 bases and J by 2 bases, with 10 bases between them. The CDR3 nucleotides read TGTGCCAGCAGAACCGGGACCAACACCGGGGAGCTGTTTTTT. Its protein is CASRTGTNTGELFF.

The table lists this clonotype with a few counts. The genes are TRBV7-9 and TRBJ1-2; D is uncertain. The V gene's germline CDR1 is SEHNR and CDR2 FQNEAQ (reference sequence). Trimming stripped 1 base from V and 1 base from J, with 7 bases between. The CDR3 extends over 14 amino acids. CDR3: CASSLVTYNYGYTF. The CDR3, as DNA: TGTGCCAGCAGCTTAGTCACGTATAACTATGGCTACACCTTC.

The sample holds many counts of this clonotype. This chain links TRBV19 with TRBJ1-5, with 7 bases that match TRBD1. The CDR3 is 16 amino acids. Germline values: CDR1 LNHDA, CDR2 SQIVND (reference sequence). The V and J ends lost 3 bases and 1 base, in that order; junction bases with no gene match: 6. The CDR3 reads CASSIRQGGSNQPQHF. CDR3 DNA sequence: TGTGCCAGTAGTATTCGACAGGGTGGGAGCAATCAGCCCCAGCATTTT.

This clonotype was seen many times. The rearrangement uses TRBV14 and TRBJ2-1; possibly TRBD1 or TRBD2 for D (5 bases each). Germline V gives CDR1 SGHDN, CDR2 FVKESK. The CDR3 extends over 13 amino acids. V lost 3 bases and J 12 bases, leaving 15 bases between the germline ends. The CDR3 here is CASSHGTLRGQFF. CDR3 sequence (DNA): TGTGCCAGCAGCCATGGGACCCTTCGAGGGCAGTTCTTC.

This clonotype was found a few times. The chain employs TRBV27 and TRBJ2-2, with 7 bases that match TRBD1. The CDR3 loop spans 14 amino acids. Unmatched junction bases numbered 7, after V lost 4 bases and J lost 8 bases. In germline, CDR1 is MNHEY, CDR2 SMNVEV (reference sequence). In DNA, the CDR3 is TGTGCCAGCAGTTGGACAGGAGGTGCGGGGGAGCTGTTTTTT. This translates into CASSWTGGAGELFF.

This clonotype was detected a few times. V gene TRBV6-1 combines with J gene TRBJ2-1; D is undetermined. The CDR3 extends over 15 amino acids. V was pared by 7 bases and J by 3 bases, with 16 bases between. CDR1 MNHNS and CDR2 SASEGT come from the germline V gene. The CDR3 region is CASTQSVGGYNEQFF. CDR3 in DNA: TGTGCCAGCACACAGTCGGTAGGCGGCTACAATGAGCAGTTCTTC.

This clonotype was seen a few times. The chain uses TRBV18 and TRBJ2-3; 9 bases line up with TRBD1. Trimming at V came to 2 bases and at J to 1 base, leaving 10 bases not matched to a gene. This CDR3 contains 18 residues. Germline CDR1 reads KGHSH; CDR2 reads LQKENI. As DNA, the CDR3 is TGTGCCAGCTCACCATCCGGGACAGGGAATGTGGGCACAGATACGCAGTATTTT. Translating gives CASSPSGTGNVGTDTQYF. The variable domain in full, completed from reference TRBV18 and TRBJ2-3, reads NAGVMQNPRHLVRRRGQEARLRCSPMKGHSHVYWYRQLPEEGLKFMVYLQKENIIDESGMPKERFSAEFPKEGPSILRIQQVVRGDSAAYFCASSPSGTGNVGTDTQYFGPGTRLTVL.

This clonotype was counted many times. V is TRBV7-2 and J is TRBJ2-7, with D hard to call. Trimming removed 2 bases at V and 6 bases at J, with 8 bases between. This CDR3 is 12 amino acids long. Germline V gives CDR1 SGHTA, CDR2 FQGNSA. Here the CDR3 DNA reads TGTGCCAGCAGCTTAAGTATAAGCGAGCAGTACTTC. This translates into CASSLSISEQYF.

In this sample, this clonotype turned up a few times. The gene calls are TRBV28 and TRBJ1-2; D may be TRBD1 (6 bases). Trimming took off 6 bases at V and 0 bases at J, with 11 bases between the two ends. The V gene's germline CDR1 is MDHEN and CDR2 SYDVKM. The CDR3 contains 14 residues. CDR3 DNA sequence: TGTGCCAGCAGCTCGACAGGAGCTAACTATGGCTACACCTTC. Translating it yields CASSSTGANYGYTF.

This clonotype was seen repeatedly, ten times or more. The chain uses TRBV28 and TRBJ2-7, with D hard to call. Deletions cut 6 bases from V and 0 bases from J, with 6 bases between. This CDR3 comprises 12 residues. Germline V CDR1 and CDR2: MDHEN, SYDVKM. CDR3 sequence: CASRFGSYEQYF. DNA of the CDR3: TGTGCCAGCAGGTTTGGCTCCTACGAGCAGTACTTC.